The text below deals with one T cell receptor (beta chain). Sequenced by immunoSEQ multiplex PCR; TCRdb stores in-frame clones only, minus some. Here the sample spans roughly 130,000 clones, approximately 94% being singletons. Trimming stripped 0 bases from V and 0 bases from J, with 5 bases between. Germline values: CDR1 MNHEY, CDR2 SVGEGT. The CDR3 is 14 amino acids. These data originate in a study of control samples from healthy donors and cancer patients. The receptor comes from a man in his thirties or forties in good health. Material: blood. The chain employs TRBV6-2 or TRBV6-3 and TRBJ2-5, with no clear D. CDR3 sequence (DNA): TGTGCCAGCAGTTACTCACCGTACCAAGAGACCCAGTACTTC. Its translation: CASSYSPYQETQYF.